The 27 T cell receptor beta chains below all came from one sample that was sequenced in a study of blood T cells in healthy people across ages. A second PCR, run for roughly 7 to 11 cycles, used a sample-barcoded 5' primer plus a J-beta primer mix. TCRdb used MiXCR to reprocess the 5' RACE reads, holding one entry per CDR3 protein. Among about 1,600,000 distinct CDR3 sequences listed, 42% were seen once. The sequencing input was blood. The receptors were gathered from a woman between 18 and 29 years old in good health.

This clonotype was recorded a few times. This chain joins TRBV20-1 and TRBJ1-2; D not certain. The CDR3 is 14 residues long. The germline gives CDR1 DFQATT, CDR2 SNEGSKA (reference sequence). The V end was cut by 3 bases, the J end by 7 bases, with 18 bases between. The CDR3 nucleotides are TGCAGTGCTAGTGCAGGTTACCCTTATGCTGGCTACACCTTC. Its translation: CSASAGYPYAGYTF.

The chain is built from TRBV18 and TRBJ2-3; 7 nucleotides align to TRBD2. The CDR3 is 16 amino acids. The ends lost 3 bases at V and 0 bases at J; junction bases unmatched: 6. In germline, CDR1 is KGHSH, CDR2 LQKENI. This chain's CDR3 is CASSPSSGISTDTQYF. CDR3 nucleotide sequence: TGTGCCAGCTCACCGTCTAGCGGAATAAGCACAGATACGCAGTATTTT.

The J gene is TRBJ2-7, the V gene TRBV7-2, with D unresolved. The CDR3 length is 12 residues. Trimming cost V 2 bases and J 6 bases, with 8 bases left between them. Germline CDR1 is SGHTA and CDR2 is FQGNSA. CDR3 nucleotide sequence: TGTGCCAGCAGCTTACTCTCCGTCGAGCAGTACTTC. Translating gives CASSLLSVEQYF.

This clonotype was observed a few times. The chain employs TRBV7-3 and TRBJ1-1; D perhaps matches TRBD1 (6 bases). Trimming stripped 5 bases from V and 1 base from J, with 14 bases between. Germline values: CDR1 SGHTA, CDR2 FQGTGA. The CDR3 runs to 15 residues. CDR3 loop: CASSPYGQRNTEAFF. CDR3 nucleotides: TGTGCCAGCAGCCCTTACGGACAGAGGAACACTGAAGCTTTCTTT.

There are many counts of this clonotype. This chain's CDR3 is CASSYSNRGPYEQYF. In DNA form, the CDR3 reads TGTGCCAGCAGTTACTCGAATCGGGGGCCCTACGAGCAGTACTTC. The chain carries TRBV6-5 and TRBJ2-7; the D gene could be TRBD1 or TRBD2 (6 bases each). V was clipped by 0 bases and J by 2 bases, with 11 bases between them. Germline V lookup: CDR1 MNHEY, CDR2 SVGAGI. This CDR3 spans 15 amino acids.

In its sample, this clonotype was seen a few times. This rearrangement joins TRBV15 to TRBJ2-5; no definite D call. V shed 0 bases and J shed 5 bases, with 16 bases lying between them. CDR3 length: 16 amino acids. Germline CDR1 is LNHNV and CDR2 is YYDKDF (reference sequence). In DNA form, the CDR3 reads TGTGCCACCAGCAGAGATACCTCAGATCGGAAGGAGACCCAGTACTTC. Translation: CATSRDTSDRKETQYF.

This rearrangement joins TRBV20-1 to TRBJ2-7; no definite D call. Trimming shortened V by 1 base and J by 6 bases, and 13 bases separated the two germline ends. Germline assignment: CDR1 DFQATT and CDR2 SNEGSKA (reference sequence). The CDR3 runs 13 residues. The chain's CDR3 is CSARATQAREQYF. The CDR3 DNA reads TGCAGTGCTAGAGCAACCCAGGCCCGCGAGCAGTACTTC.

The chain links TRBV28 to TRBJ2-1, with 9 bases matching TRBD1. V was pared by 4 bases and J by 8 bases, with 9 bases of the junction left unmatched. The CDR3 loop spans 15 amino acids. Germline V gives CDR1 MDHEN, CDR2 SYDVKM. CDR3 protein: CASSSPGQGYHEQFF. The CDR3 DNA follows: TGTGCCAGCAGTTCCCCGGGACAGGGTTACCATGAGCAGTTCTTC.

This clonotype turned up a few times. The J gene is TRBJ2-4, the V gene TRBV29-1, with D maybe TRBD1 (6 bases). Trimming took 6 bases from V and 6 from J, leaving 21 bases between them. The CDR3 consists of 15 residues. CDR1 and CDR2 (germline): SQVTM, ANQGSEA. The CDR3 region is CSVSAGATDGNIQYF. The CDR3 coding sequence is TGCAGCGTGTCGGCAGGGGCCACCGATGGAAACATTCAGTACTTC. The full variable domain, rest sourced from reference TRBV29-1 and TRBJ2-4, is SAVISQKPSRDICQRGTSLTIQCQVDSQVTMMFWYRQQPGQSLTLIATANQGSEATYESGFVIDKFPISRPNLTFSTLTVSNMSPEDSSIYLCSVSAGATDGNIQYFGAGTRLSVL.

The rearrangement uses TRBV10-3 and TRBJ2-1; TRBD2 matches 9 bases. Losses at the gene ends were 9 bases for V and 0 bases for J; bases not matched to a gene: 12. CDR3 length: 17 residues. Germline V gene lookup returns CDR1 ENHRY and CDR2 SYGVKD. The CDR3 bases are TGTGCCATTGCGGGAGGGCCACCTCCGAGCTCCTACAATGAGCAGTTCTTC. Translated, it gives CAIAGGPPPSSYNEQFF.

Many counts were recorded for this clonotype. CDR3 nucleotide sequence: TGTGCCAGCAGTGTGACAGGAACCTACGAGCAGTACTTC. It encodes CASSVTGTYEQYF. The chain has TRBV25-1 and TRBJ2-7; the D gene is possibly TRBD1 (6 bases). There are 13 residues in the CDR3. Trimming took off 4 bases at V and 2 bases at J, with 9 bases between the two ends. CDR1 and CDR2 from the germline V gene are MGHDK and SYGVNS.

This chain uses TRBV6-6 with TRBJ1-4; 7 positions match TRBD1. Germline V CDR1 and CDR2: MNHNY, SVGAGI (reference sequence). The CDR3 is 14 amino acids. The V and J ends lost 6 bases and 5 bases, in that order; junction bases with no gene match: 6. CDR3 in amino acids: CASRNSGQNEKLFF. CDR3 sequence (DNA): TGTGCCAGCAGGAACTCGGGACAGAATGAAAAACTGTTTTTT.

This chain connects TRBV5-1 to TRBJ1-1, with D uncertain. With 3 bases removed from V and 0 bases from J, the gap between germline ends came to 15 bases. CDR3 length equals 16 residues. CDR1 and CDR2 from the germline V gene are SGHRS and YFSETQ. The CDR3 DNA reads TGCGCCAGCAGCTCTCCTCCGACGCCATTGAACACTGAAGCTTTCTTT. Amino acids: CASSSPPTPLNTEAFF.

V usage is TRBV5-1 and J usage is TRBJ2-4; the D is unclear. Germline V gives CDR1 SGHRS, CDR2 YFSETQ. Trimming shortened V by 1 base and J by 3 bases, and 8 bases separated the two germline ends. The CDR3 extends over 14 amino acids. This CDR3 is CASSLNRDKNIQYF. CDR3 DNA: TGCGCCAGCAGCTTGAACAGAGACAAAAACATTCAGTACTTC.

The rearrangement links TRBV2 to TRBJ2-7, with D possibly matching TRBD2 (5 bases). The germline V gene encodes CDR1 SNHLY and CDR2 FYNNEI. This CDR3 is 12 amino acids long. Trimming cost V 10 bases and J 4 bases, with 14 bases left between them. The CDR3 bases are TGTGCCACTCTAGCAGCCCAATACGAGCAGTACTTC. Its translation is CATLAAQYEQYF.

The table lists this clonotype with a few counts. The V gene is TRBV29-1, the J gene TRBJ2-3; 10 bases match TRBD2. The ends lost 6 bases at V and 6 bases at J; junction bases unmatched: 12. The length of the CDR3 is 15 residues. Germline loops: CDR1 SQVTM, CDR2 ANQGSEA. The CDR3 region has the DNA TGCAGCGTAGCCCGAGGGACTAGCGTGCCGGATACGCAGTATTTT. Its protein is CSVARGTSVPDTQYF.

Turning to this clonotype: This may be a read error, as it is one base from a much larger clone. The chain has TRBV12-3 or TRBV12-4 and TRBJ2-3; D call uncertain. CDR3 length equals 15 residues. CDR3 sequence: CASSLSRGSTDAQYF. The CDR3 DNA follows: TGTGCCAGCAGTTTATCTAGAGGCAGCACAGATGCGCAGTATTTT.

The rearrangement joins TRBV4-1 to TRBJ2-5, with 9 bases lining up with TRBD2. The germline V gene has CDR1 MGHRA and CDR2 YSYEKL. With 4 bases clipped from V and 2 bases from J, the junction kept 11 bases outside the gene matches. This CDR3 region has 17 residues. The CDR3 spells CASSPRVSGSQQETQYF. CDR3 coding DNA: TGCGCCAGCAGCCCTAGGGTTAGCGGGAGTCAACAAGAGACCCAGTACTTC.

The chain recombines TRBV4-1 with TRBJ2-1; D is ambiguous. The CDR3 contains 16 residues. Germline V gene sequence: CDR1 MGHRA, CDR2 YSYEKL. Trimming removed 4 bases at V and 6 bases at J, with 19 bases between. The CDR3 is CASSPPKGDRINEQFF. CDR3 DNA: TGCGCCAGCAGCCCCCCCAAAGGCGATAGGATCAATGAGCAGTTCTTC.

This clonotype occurred a few times. V usage is TRBV11-1 and J usage is TRBJ2-7, with 9 bases that match TRBD1. Trimming took 1 base from V and 7 from J; bases not matched to a gene: 8. In germline, CDR1 is SGHAT, CDR2 FQDESV (reference sequence). This CDR3 contains 15 residues. The CDR3 region is CASSLEGTGYNEQYF. The CDR3 DNA sequence: TGTGCCAGCAGCTTAGAGGGGACAGGGTACAATGAGCAGTACTTC.

In its sample, this clonotype was seen a few times. The CDR3 here is CASSFLGRETQYF. The CDR3, as DNA: TGTGCCAGCAGTTTCCTGGGGAGAGAGACCCAGTACTTC. The chain has TRBV28 and TRBJ2-5, with TRBD2 as a possible D gene (5 bases). This CDR3 contains 13 residues. The germline V gene encodes CDR1 MDHEN and CDR2 SYDVKM. Trimming took 3 bases from V and 4 from J, leaving 9 bases between them.

The genes are TRBV7-3 and TRBJ2-7; the D gene could be TRBD1 or TRBD2 (5 bases each). The V end was cut by 5 bases, the J end by 6 bases, with 14 bases between. Germline CDR1 SGHTA, CDR2 FQGTGA. The CDR3 consists of 13 residues. This CDR3 reads CASSPQIGTEQYF. The CDR3 coding sequence is TGTGCCAGCAGCCCACAAATAGGGACCGAGCAGTACTTC.

This clonotype was detected only a few times. CDR3 in amino acids: CAISDRGGDGYTF. The CDR3 DNA sequence: TGTGCCATCAGTGACCGAGGGGGGGATGGCTACACCTTC. The genes are TRBV10-3 and TRBJ1-2; TRBD1 is a possible D gene (6 bases). This CDR3 is 13 amino acids long. V lost 3 bases to trimming and J lost 6 bases, with 11 bases between them. Germline V gives CDR1 ENHRY, CDR2 SYGVKD.

This clonotype showed up just a few times. The genes are TRBV20-1 and TRBJ2-7, with 12 bases that match TRBD1. The V segment lost 3 bases and the J segment 4 bases; nucleotides outside the gene matches: 4. The CDR3 runs 14 residues. Germline V gene lookup returns CDR1 DFQATT and CDR2 SNEGSKA (reference sequence). The CDR3, as DNA: TGCAGTGCTAGGCGGGACAGGGGGCGGTACGAGCAGTACTTC. Protein product: CSARRDRGRYEQYF.

This clonotype appeared a few times. The genes are TRBV7-9 and TRBJ2-7; D is perhaps TRBD1 (5 bases). V was trimmed by 2 bases and J by 2 bases, leaving 16 bases between them. The germline V gene has CDR1 SEHNR and CDR2 FQNEAQ (reference sequence). This CDR3 has 16 residues. The CDR3 region is CASSLTPVLGAYEQYF. CDR3 coding DNA: TGTGCCAGCAGCTTAACACCAGTTTTAGGGGCCTACGAGCAGTACTTC.

The chain has TRBV3-1 and TRBJ2-5, with TRBD2 as a possible D gene (6 bases). CDR3 length: 15 residues. With 1 base removed from V and 4 bases from J, the gap between germline ends came to 13 bases. The germline V gene has CDR1 LGHDT and CDR2 YNNKEL (reference sequence). CDR3 region: CASSQGPTSLETQYF. CDR3 DNA: TGTGCCAGCAGCCAAGGACCAACTAGCTTAGAGACCCAGTACTTC.

The chain recombines TRBV7-2 with TRBJ2-5; 10 nucleotides line up with TRBD2. Germline CDR1 SGHTA, CDR2 FQGNSA. The CDR3 extends over 15 amino acids. The J segment lost 3 bases and the V segment lost 5 bases, leaving 6 bases of the junction unmatched. The CDR3 DNA follows: TGTGCCAGCAGCCGGACCGGGACTAGCGAAGAGACCCAGTACTTC. Its translation is CASSRTGTSEETQYF.